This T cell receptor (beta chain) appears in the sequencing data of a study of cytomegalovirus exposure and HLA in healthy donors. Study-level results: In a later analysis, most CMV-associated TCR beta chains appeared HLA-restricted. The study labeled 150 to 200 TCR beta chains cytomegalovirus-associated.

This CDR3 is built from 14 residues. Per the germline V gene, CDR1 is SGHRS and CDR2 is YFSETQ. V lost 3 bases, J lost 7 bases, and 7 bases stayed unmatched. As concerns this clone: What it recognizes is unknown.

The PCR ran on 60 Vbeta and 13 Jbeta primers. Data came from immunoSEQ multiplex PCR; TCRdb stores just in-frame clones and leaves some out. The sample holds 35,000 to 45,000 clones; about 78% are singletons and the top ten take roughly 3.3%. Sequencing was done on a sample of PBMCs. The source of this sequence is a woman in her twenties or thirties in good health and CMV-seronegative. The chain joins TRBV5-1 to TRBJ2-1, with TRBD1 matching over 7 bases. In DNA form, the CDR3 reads TGCGCCAGCAGCTACACAGGGGTCGAGAATGAGCAGTTCTTC. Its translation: CASSYTGVENEQFF.